These 26 T cell receptor beta chains share one sample of origin, sequenced in a study of cytomegalovirus exposure and HLA in healthy donors. PCR employed 60 Vbeta and 13 Jbeta primers. Here immunoSEQ multiplex PCR was the method, and the copy in TCRdb shows in-frame clones only, minus some. In total, the table holds fewer than 150,000 clones. Sequences were obtained from PBMCs. Receptor source: a woman in her sixties or seventies in good health and CMV-seronegative.

The rearrangement links TRBV28 to TRBJ2-7; D gene uncertain. The CDR3 is made up of 11 amino acids. Per germline, CDR1 MDHEN and CDR2 SYDVKM. Trimming took 6 bases from V and 5 from J, leaving 8 bases between them. CDR3 residues: CASRELDEQYF. Written as DNA, the CDR3 is TGTGCCAGCAGGGAGTTGGACGAGCAGTACTTC.

The chain couples TRBV5-6 to TRBJ1-1; the match to TRBD1 covers 9 bases. CDR1 is SGHDT, CDR2 YYEEEE, per germline. With V trimmed by 4 bases and J by 3 bases, 4 bases remained unmatched. The CDR3 sequence is 14 residues long. The CDR3 DNA follows: TGTGCCAGCAGCCCCGGGGACAGGGACACTGAAGCTTTCTTT. Translating it yields CASSPGDRDTEAFF. Full variable domain (missing parts from reference TRBV5-6 and TRBJ1-1): DAGVTQSPTHLIKTRGQQVTLRCSPKSGHDTVSWYQQALGQGPQFIFQYYEEEERQRGNFPDRFSGHQFPNYSSELNVNALLLGDSALYLCASSPGDRDTEAFFGQGTRLTVV.

The chain combines TRBV30 with TRBJ1-5; no definite D call. The CDR3 is 13 residues long. Germline V gene sequence: CDR1 GTSNPN, CDR2 SVGIG (reference sequence). Trimming took off 2 bases at V and 0 bases at J, with 5 bases between the two ends. The CDR3 loop reads CAWSSYSNQPQHF. CDR3 coding DNA: TGTGCCTGGAGTTCCTATAGCAATCAGCCCCAGCATTTT.

The chain has TRBV5-1 and TRBJ1-4; possibly TRBD1 for D (6 bases). The CDR3 is 15 residues long. Germline V lookup: CDR1 SGHRS, CDR2 YFSETQ. Trimming left V 6 bases short and J 2 bases short, with 14 bases between. The CDR3 here is CASTGGGTTNEKLFF. The CDR3 region has the DNA TGCGCCAGCACCGGGGGGGGCACGACTAATGAAAAACTGTTTTTT.

The chain couples TRBV18 to TRBJ1-5, with a possible D match to TRBD1 (5 bases). The CDR3 is 16 amino acids. V dropped 6 bases and J dropped 5 bases, with 20 bases sitting between them. Germline CDR1 KGHSH, CDR2 LQKENI. CDR3 amino acids: CASSAEKRGVYQPQHF. The DNA for the CDR3 is TGTGCCAGCTCGGCGGAGAAGCGGGGGGTCTATCAGCCCCAGCATTTT.

The chain couples TRBV28 to TRBJ2-7; 7 bases line up with TRBD2. Germline CDR1 is MDHEN and CDR2 is SYDVKM. The CDR3 covers 17 residues. V lost 7 bases and J lost 0; bases outside the gene matches: 15. CDR3 nucleotide sequence: TGTGCCAGCACGCACACGGCGCGGGGGACCACCTCCTACGAGCAGTACTTC. Its protein is CASTHTARGTTSYEQYF.

J is TRBJ2-5 and V is TRBV11-3; 7 bases are a match to TRBD1. CDR1 is SGHNT and CDR2 is YENEEA in the germline V gene. The CDR3 runs to 16 residues. V was clipped by 1 base and J by 0 bases; unmatched bases: 5. CDR3 coding DNA: TGTGCCAGCAGCTTAGGGACAGGCGGATACCAAGAGACCCAGTACTTC. It is translated as CASSLGTGGYQETQYF.

V usage is TRBV5-5 and J usage is TRBJ1-5, with D tentatively TRBD1 (6 bases). CDR3 length: 14 residues. V dropped 3 bases and J dropped 0 bases, with 7 bases sitting between them. Germline CDR1 SGHKS, CDR2 YYEKEE (reference sequence). CDR3 nucleotides: TGTGCCAGCAGCTCAGGGGTTAGCAATCAGCCCCAGCATTTT. Its translation is CASSSGVSNQPQHF.

The J gene is TRBJ1-3, the V gene TRBV12-5, with D unresolved. Germline loops: CDR1 LGHNT, CDR2 FRNRAP. V lost 5 bases and J 0 bases, leaving 26 bases between the germline ends. The CDR3 length is 20 residues. The CDR3 nucleotides read TGTGCTAGTGGTCCCAATACCGGCAGAAGCAGTGGCGGCTCTGGAAACACCATATATTTT. Its translation: CASGPNTGRSSGGSGNTIYF.

This chain links TRBV10-2 with TRBJ2-7; no firm D call. Germline lookup yields CDR1 WSHSY and CDR2 SAAADI. CDR3 length equals 14 residues. V lost 1 base to trimming and J lost 0 bases, with 7 bases between them. The CDR3 DNA follows: TGCGCCAGCAGTGAGTACAGCCTCTCCTACGAGCAGTACTTC. Residues: CASSEYSLSYEQYF.

The chain couples TRBV4-1 to TRBJ1-1; no reliable D call. With 4 bases removed from V and 1 base from J, the gap between germline ends came to 10 bases. This CDR3 has 14 amino acids. The germline V gene encodes CDR1 MGHRA and CDR2 YSYEKL. The CDR3 DNA reads as TGCGCCAGCAGCCGACAACCCCAGAACACTGAAGCTTTCTTT. It is translated as CASSRQPQNTEAFF.

The rearrangement joins TRBV7-6 to TRBJ1-2; D remains unclear. The CDR3 sequence is 16 residues long. Trimming pared 5 bases from V and 1 base from J, leaving 17 bases between. The germline V gene has CDR1 SGHVS and CDR2 FNYEAQ. Here the CDR3 DNA reads TGTGCCAGCAGCCCAAATGCGGGGAAAGTTAACTATGGCTACACCTTC. This sequence encodes CASSPNAGKVNYGYTF.

The V and J genes are TRBV5-6 and TRBJ2-4; D might be TRBD2 (7 bases). V lost 2 bases, J lost 7 bases, and 19 bases lay in between. Germline V gene sequence: CDR1 SGHDT, CDR2 YYEEEE. The CDR3 runs 16 residues. This chain's CDR3 is CASSFGGASWGNIQYF. Here the CDR3 DNA reads TGTGCCAGCAGCTTTGGGGGGGCTAGCTGGGGGAACATTCAGTACTTC.

This chain uses TRBV7-5 with TRBJ2-7; the table's TRBD2 call for D was not verified on the DNA. TRBV7-5 is tagged as a pseudogene. This CDR3 has 15 residues. CDR3 coding DNA: TGTGCCAGAAGCAGTCCCCGCGGGGGCCCTTACGAGCAGTACTTC. Protein product: CARSSPRGGPYEQYF.

This sequence joins TRBV28 and TRBJ1-1; D is undetermined. The ends were cut back, 6 bases at V and 0 bases at J, with 11 bases in the middle. The germline gives CDR1 MDHEN, CDR2 SYDVKM. CDR3 length: 14 residues. CDR3 loop: CASRLDFLNTEAFF. The CDR3, as DNA: TGTGCCAGCAGGCTGGACTTTCTGAACACTGAAGCTTTCTTT.

The rearrangement joins TRBV5-4 to TRBJ2-2; D is unclear. From germline, CDR1 is SGHNT and CDR2 YYREEE (reference sequence). V lost 0 bases to trimming and J lost 5 bases, with 11 bases between them. This CDR3 spans 15 amino acids. The CDR3 sequence: CASSLDSRKTGELFF. DNA for the CDR3: TGTGCCAGCAGCTTGGACAGTCGAAAGACCGGGGAGCTGTTTTTT.

The chain is built from TRBV2 and TRBJ2-2; 8 bases map to TRBD2. V dropped 7 bases and J dropped 6; count of bases not matched to a gene: 10. Germline assignment: CDR1 SNHLY and CDR2 FYNNEI. CDR3 length equals 15 residues. The DNA of the CDR3 is TGTGCCAGCACGGGGGGGATCGCCTCAGCCGGGGAGCTGTTTTTT. Translation: CASTGGIASAGELFF.

This chain links TRBV5-5 with TRBJ2-2; the match to TRBD1 covers 9 bases. The CDR3 length is 15 residues. Germline CDR1 reads SGHKS; CDR2 reads YYEKEE (reference sequence). V was pared by 0 bases and J by 8 bases, with 5 bases of the junction left unmatched. The CDR3 loop reads CASSLGDRGTGELFF. CDR3 sequence (DNA): TGTGCCAGCAGCTTGGGTGACAGGGGGACTGGGGAGCTGTTTTTT.

In nucleotides, the CDR3 is TGTGCCAGCCGGACAGGGTGGAACACTGAAGCTTTCTTT. Amino acids: CASRTGWNTEAFF. The chain has TRBV19 and TRBJ1-1; 8 bases fit TRBD1. V lost 9 bases, J lost 1 base, and 4 bases stayed unmatched. The CDR3 has 13 residues. CDR1 is LNHDA, CDR2 SQIVND, per germline (reference sequence).

V gene TRBV7-8 combines with J gene TRBJ2-7, with D possibly TRBD1 on 5 matching bases. CDR1 and CDR2 (germline): SGHVS, FQNEAQ. The CDR3 is made up of 14 amino acids. Deletions cut 1 base from V and 2 bases from J, with 9 bases between. The CDR3 region is CASSLGGSAYEQYF. The CDR3 DNA is TGTGCCAGCAGCTTAGGGGGCAGTGCCTACGAGCAGTACTTC.

The chain has TRBV6-5 and TRBJ2-7, with D unresolved. Looked up from germline, CDR1 is MNHEY and CDR2 is SVGAGI. Trimming cost V 5 bases and J 4 bases, with 12 bases left between them. CDR3 length: 13 residues. The CDR3 DNA follows: TGTGCCAGCAGTGGCCCCCTAGAATACGAGCAGTACTTC. Residues: CASSGPLEYEQYF.

V is TRBV9 and J is TRBJ2-3; 9 bases fit TRBD2. Germline CDR1 is SGDLS and CDR2 is YYNGEE. The CDR3 totals 18 residues. The junction had 22 bases not matched to a gene; V was cut back by 5 bases and J by 9 bases. The CDR3 nucleotides are TGTGCCAGCAGTAGGAGGGGGGGGGCTAGCGGGGACCCAAAAACGCAGTATTTT. It translates to CASSRRGGASGDPKTQYF.

The chain uses TRBV4-1 and TRBJ1-3, with 7 bases aligning to TRBD1. The CDR3 contains 16 residues. Germline V CDR1 and CDR2: MGHRA, YSYEKL. The trim removed 4 bases at V and 0 bases at J, leaving 6 bases unmatched. The CDR3 reads CASSRQGGLSGNTIYF. The CDR3 bases are TGCGCCAGCAGCCGACAGGGTGGGCTCTCTGGAAACACCATATATTTT.

J is TRBJ1-1 and V is TRBV19; D is uncertain. The CDR3 is made up of 13 amino acids. The germline V and J ends were trimmed by 2 bases and 4 bases, with 8 bases remaining between them. Germline lookup yields CDR1 LNHDA and CDR2 SQIVND (reference sequence). The CDR3 region is CASSITEGTEAFF. CDR3 nucleotides: TGTGCCAGTAGTATAACAGAGGGCACTGAAGCTTTCTTT.

The chain has TRBV7-3 and TRBJ1-2; 7 nucleotides match TRBD1. V was clipped by 1 base and J by 5 bases; unmatched bases: 7. The germline CDR1 and CDR2 sequences are SGHTA and FQGTGA. This CDR3 has 15 amino acids. CDR3 coding DNA: TGTGCCAGCAGCTTAATTCTAGGGGGCGCTTATGGCTACACCTTC. It translates to CASSLILGGAYGYTF.

V and J are TRBV5-6 and TRBJ2-5; a possible D gene is TRBD1 (5 bases). The J call may be wrong; the DNA end is better matched by TRBJ2-7. The CDR3 is 13 residues long. CDR1 is SGHDT and CDR2 is YYEEEE in the germline V gene. This chain's CDR3 is CASSLVQGHEQYF. CDR3 DNA sequence: TGTGCCAGCAGCTTGGTGCAGGGCCACGAGCAGTACTTC.